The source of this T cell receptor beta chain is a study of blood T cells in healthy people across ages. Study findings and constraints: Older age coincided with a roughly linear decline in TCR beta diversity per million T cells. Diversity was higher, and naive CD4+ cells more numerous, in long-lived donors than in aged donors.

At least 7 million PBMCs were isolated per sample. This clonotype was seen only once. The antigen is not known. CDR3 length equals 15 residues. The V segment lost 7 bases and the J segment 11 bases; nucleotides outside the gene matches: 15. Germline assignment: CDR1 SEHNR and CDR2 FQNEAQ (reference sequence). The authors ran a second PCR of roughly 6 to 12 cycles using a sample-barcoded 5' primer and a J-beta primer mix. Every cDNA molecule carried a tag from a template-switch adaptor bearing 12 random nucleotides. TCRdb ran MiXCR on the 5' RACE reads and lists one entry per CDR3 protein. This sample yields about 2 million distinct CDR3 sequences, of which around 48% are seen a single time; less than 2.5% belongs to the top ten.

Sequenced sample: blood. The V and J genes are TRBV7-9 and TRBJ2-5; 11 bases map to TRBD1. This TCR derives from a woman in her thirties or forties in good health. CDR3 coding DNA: TGTGCCAGCATTGAGGGGACAGGGGGATACAATGAGCAGTACTTC. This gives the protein CASIEGTGGYNEQYF.